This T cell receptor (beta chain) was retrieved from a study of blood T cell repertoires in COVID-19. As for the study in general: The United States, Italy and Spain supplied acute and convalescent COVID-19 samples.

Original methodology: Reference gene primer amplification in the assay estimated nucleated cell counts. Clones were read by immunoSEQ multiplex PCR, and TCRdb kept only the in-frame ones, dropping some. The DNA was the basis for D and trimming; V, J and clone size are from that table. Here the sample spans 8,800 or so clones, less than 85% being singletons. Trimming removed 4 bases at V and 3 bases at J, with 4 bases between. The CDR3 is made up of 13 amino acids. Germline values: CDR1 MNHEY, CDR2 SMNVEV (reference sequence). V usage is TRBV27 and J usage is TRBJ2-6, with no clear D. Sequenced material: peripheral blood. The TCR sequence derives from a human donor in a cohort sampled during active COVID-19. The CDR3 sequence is CASSSHGANVLTF. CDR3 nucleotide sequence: TGTGCCAGCAGTTCCCATGGGGCCAACGTCCTGACTTTC.